This T cell receptor (beta chain) was captured by sequencing in a study of monozygotic twins with inflammatory bowel disease. With regard to this clonotype: Its antigen is still unknown.

Study-level findings and limits: The results supported no single strong signal or clonotype associated with IBD. No distinction between different T cell subtypes was possible.

TCRdb reprocessed the 5' RACE reads; each CDR3 protein has one entry and no DNA is given. Seen in this sample are 140,000 to 150,000 distinct CDR3 sequences; the ten most common clones hold 1.2%. Unsorted whole blood yielded the total RNA, with T cells left unselected. The receptor was isolated from a human donor with ulcerative colitis or Crohn's disease, or a healthy co-twin of an affected twin (not recorded which). Sequencing was done on a sample of blood.

The CDR3 protein is CASSQEGLAAYGQETQYF. The rearrangement links TRBV4-3 to TRBJ2-5; TCRdb returns TRBD2, unconfirmable since there is no DNA. The CDR3 runs to 18 residues. Germline CDR1 and CDR2: LGHNA and YSLEER.